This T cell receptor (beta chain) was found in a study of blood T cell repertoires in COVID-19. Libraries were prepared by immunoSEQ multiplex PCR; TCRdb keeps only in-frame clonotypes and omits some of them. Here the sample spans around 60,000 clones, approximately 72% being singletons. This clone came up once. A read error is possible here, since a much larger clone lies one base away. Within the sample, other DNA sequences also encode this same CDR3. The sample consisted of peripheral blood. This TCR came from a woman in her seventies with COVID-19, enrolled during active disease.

The CDR3 sequence is CASRGGNQPQHF. The CDR3 DNA follows: TGTGCCAGTAGGGGCGGGAATCAGCCCCAGCATTTT. The rearrangement joins TRBV19 to TRBJ1-5, with D unresolved. The CDR3 length is 12 residues. V lost 6 bases to trimming and J lost 4 bases, with 7 bases between them. Germline loops: CDR1 LNHDA, CDR2 SQIVND (reference sequence).